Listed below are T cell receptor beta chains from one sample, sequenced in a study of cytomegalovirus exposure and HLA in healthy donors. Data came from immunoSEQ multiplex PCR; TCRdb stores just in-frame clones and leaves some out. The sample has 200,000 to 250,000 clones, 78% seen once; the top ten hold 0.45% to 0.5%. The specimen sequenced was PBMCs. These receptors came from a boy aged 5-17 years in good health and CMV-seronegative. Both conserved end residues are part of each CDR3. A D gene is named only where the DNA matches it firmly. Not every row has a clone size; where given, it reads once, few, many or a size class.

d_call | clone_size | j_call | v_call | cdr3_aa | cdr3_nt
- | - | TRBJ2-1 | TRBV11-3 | CASSSGGERFYNEQFF | TGTGCCAGCAGCTCTGGCGGGGAGCGGTTTTACAATGAGCAGTTCTTC
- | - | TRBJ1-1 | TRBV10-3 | CAISDGGTEAFF | TGTGCCATCAGTGACGGGGGCACTGAAGCTTTCTTT
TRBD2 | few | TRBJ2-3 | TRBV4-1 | CASSPLGGGRRDTQYF | TGCGCCAGCAGCCCGTTGGGCGGGGGGCGGAGGGATACGCAGTATTTT
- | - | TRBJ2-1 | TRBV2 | CAIMERSVYNEQFF | TGTGCCATCATGGAGCGATCAGTCTACAATGAGCAGTTCTTC
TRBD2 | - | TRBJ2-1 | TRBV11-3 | CASSLEGLAGEQFF | TGTGCCAGCAGCTTAGAAGGACTAGCGGGGGAGCAGTTCTTC
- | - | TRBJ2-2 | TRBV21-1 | CASSKFEPNTGELFF | TGTGCCAGCAGCAAATTCGAGCCGAACACCGGGGAGCTGTTTTTT
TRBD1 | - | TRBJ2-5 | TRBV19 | CASSTDRQETQYF | TGTGCCAGTAGTACGGACAGGCAAGAGACCCAGTACTTC
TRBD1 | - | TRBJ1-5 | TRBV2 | CASRRTGGGNQPQHF | TGTGCCAGCAGAAGGACAGGGGGCGGCAATCAGCCCCAGCATTTT
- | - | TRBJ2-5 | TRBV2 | CASSADREETQYF | TGTGCCAGCAGTGCCGACAGAGAAGAGACCCAGTACTTC
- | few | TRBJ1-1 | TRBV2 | CASSADRWDTEAFF | TGTGCCAGCAGCGCCGACAGATGGGACACTGAAGCTTTCTTT
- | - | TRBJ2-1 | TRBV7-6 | CASSLDSSSSYNEQFF | TGTGCCAGCAGCTTGGACAGCTCCAGCTCCTACAATGAGCAGTTCTTC
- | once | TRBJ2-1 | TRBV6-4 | CASSDTIAEKQFF | TGTGCCAGCAGTGACACCATAGCGGAAAAGCAGTTCTTC
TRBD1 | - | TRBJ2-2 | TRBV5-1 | CASSPDRGDTGELFF | TGCGCCAGCAGCCCGGACAGGGGGGACACCGGGGAGCTGTTTTTT
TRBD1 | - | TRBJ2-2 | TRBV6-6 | CASSRDRVNTGELFF | TGTGCCAGCAGCCGGGACAGGGTCAACACCGGGGAGCTGTTTTTT
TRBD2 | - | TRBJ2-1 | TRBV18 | CANSPSGLANYNEQFF | TGTGCCAACTCACCGTCGGGACTAGCGAATTACAATGAGCAGTTCTTC
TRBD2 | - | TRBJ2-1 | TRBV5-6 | CASSFPSGRAYEQFF | TGTGCCAGCAGCTTCCCTAGCGGGAGGGCCTATGAGCAGTTCTTC
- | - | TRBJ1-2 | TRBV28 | CASRNDLGGGYTF | TGTGCCAGCAGGAACGACCTCGGCGGTGGCTACACCTTC
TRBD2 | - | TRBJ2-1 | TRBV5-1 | CASSQRTSGNNEQFF | TGCGCCAGCAGCCAACGGACTAGCGGAAACAATGAGCAGTTCTTC
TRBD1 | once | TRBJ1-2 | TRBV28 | CASSGTEKNGYTF | TGTGCCAGCAGTGGGACAGAAAAGAATGGCTACACCTTC
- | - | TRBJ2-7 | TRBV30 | CAWSWVRREQYF | TGTGCCTGGTCCTGGGTGAGGCGCGAGCAGTACTTC
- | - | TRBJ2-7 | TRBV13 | CASSSGHHYEQYF | TGTGCCAGCAGCTCGGGACACCACTACGAGCAGTACTTC
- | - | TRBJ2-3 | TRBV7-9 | CATQGTGRADTQYF | TGTGCCACCCAGGGGACCGGAAGGGCAGATACGCAGTATTTT
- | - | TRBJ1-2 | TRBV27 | CASSLVPPRVGYGYTF | TGTGCCAGCAGTTTAGTTCCCCCCAGGGTCGGCTATGGCTACACCTTC
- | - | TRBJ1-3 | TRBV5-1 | CASSLYGISGNTIYF | TGCGCCAGCAGCTTATACGGGATCTCTGGAAACACCATATATTTT
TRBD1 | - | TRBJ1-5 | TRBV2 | CASSGMTGYGNQPQHF | TGTGCCAGCAGTGGGATGACAGGGTATGGCAATCAGCCCCAGCATTTT
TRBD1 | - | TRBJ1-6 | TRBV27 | CASSLFGGQGSSYNSPLHF | TGTGCCAGCAGTTTATTCGGCGGACAGGGGAGCTCCTATAATTCACCCCTCCACTTT
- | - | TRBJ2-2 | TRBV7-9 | CASSYLGWANTGELFF | TGTGCCAGCAGCTACCTCGGGTGGGCGAACACCGGGGAGCTGTTTTTT
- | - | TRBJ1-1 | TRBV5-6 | CASSAVETAW | TGTGCCAGCAGCGCTGTTGAGACAGCGTGG
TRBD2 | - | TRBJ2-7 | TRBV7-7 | CASSLTSGGPGEQYF | TGTGCTAGCAGCTTAACGAGCGGGGGGCCCGGCGAGCAGTACTTC
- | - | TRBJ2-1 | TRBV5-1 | CASSLPDKLGNEQFF | TGCGCCAGCAGCTTGCCGGATAAACTAGGGAATGAGCAGTTCTTC
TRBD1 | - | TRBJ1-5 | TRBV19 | CASRKGTGGIGNQPQHF | TGTGCCAGTAGGAAGGGGACAGGGGGGATCGGCAATCAGCCCCAGCATTTT
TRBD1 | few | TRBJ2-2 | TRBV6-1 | CASSDGTGANTGELFF | TGTGCCAGCAGTGATGGGACAGGGGCGAACACCGGGGAGCTGTTTTTT
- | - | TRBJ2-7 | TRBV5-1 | CASSLRTYYEQYF | TGCGCCAGCAGCTTGAGAACCTACTACGAGCAGTACTTC
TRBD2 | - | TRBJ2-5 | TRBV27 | CASSSFGLAGIRETQYF | TGTGCCAGCAGTTCATTCGGACTAGCAGGAATCCGAGAGACCCAGTACTTC
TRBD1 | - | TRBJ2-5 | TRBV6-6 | CASSRDSQQETQYF | TGTGCCAGTAGCCGGGACAGCCAACAAGAGACCCAGTACTTC
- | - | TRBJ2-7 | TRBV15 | CATSSPGRGSYEQYF | TGTGCCACCAGCTCCCCGGGAAGGGGGTCCTACGAGCAGTACTTC
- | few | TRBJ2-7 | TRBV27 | CASSSYTGPYEQYF | TGTGCCAGCAGTTCATATACAGGTCCGTACGAGCAGTACTTC
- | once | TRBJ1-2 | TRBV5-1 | CASSLGGQGRGRDGYTF | TGCGCCAGCAGCTTGGGGGGGCAAGGTAGGGGACGAGATGGCTACACCTTC
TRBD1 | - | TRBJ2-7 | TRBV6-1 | CASRISGGLDEQYF | TGTGCCAGCAGGATATCAGGGGGCCTCGACGAGCAGTACTTC
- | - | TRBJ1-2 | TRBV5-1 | CASSSTGANYGYTF | TGCGCCAGCAGCTCCACAGGAGCTAACTATGGCTACACCTTC
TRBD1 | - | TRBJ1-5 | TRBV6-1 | CASSHGTVQNQPQHF | TGTGCCAGCAGCCACGGGACAGTCCAAAATCAGCCCCAGCATTTT
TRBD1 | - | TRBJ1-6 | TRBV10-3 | CAISITGVKNSPLHF | TGTGCCATCAGTATTACAGGGGTAAAAAATTCACCCCTCCACTTT
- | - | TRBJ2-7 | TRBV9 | CASSVSSGPTYEQYF | TGTGCCAGCAGCGTATCGTCAGGGCCGACCTACGAGCAGTACTTC
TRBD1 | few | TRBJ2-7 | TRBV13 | CASSYRGQGGHEQYF | TGTGCCAGCAGCTACCGTGGACAGGGCGGACACGAGCAGTACTTC
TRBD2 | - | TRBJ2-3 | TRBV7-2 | CASSLVGGGSTDTQYF | TGTGCCAGCAGCTTAGTTGGGGGAGGGAGCACAGATACGCAGTATTTT
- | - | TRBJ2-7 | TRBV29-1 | CSVVTVPYEQYF | TGCAGCGTTGTGACTGTTCCCTACGAGCAGTACTTC
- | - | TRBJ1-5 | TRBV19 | CASRDSNYSNQPQHF | TGTGCCAGTAGGGACAGCAACTATAGCAATCAGCCCCAGCATTTT
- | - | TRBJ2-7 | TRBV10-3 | CAITDGTVYEQYF | TGTGCCATCACCGACGGGACTGTCTACGAGCAGTACTTC
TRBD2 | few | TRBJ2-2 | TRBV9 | CASSPLAGRGAGELFF | TGTGCCAGCAGCCCCCTAGCGGGAAGGGGGGCCGGGGAGCTGTTTTTT
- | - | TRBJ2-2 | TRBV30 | CAWGLDRSNTGELFF | TGTGCCTGGGGCCTGGACAGATCGAACACCGGGGAGCTGTTTTTT
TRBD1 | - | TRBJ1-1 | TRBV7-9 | CASSLTGEDTEAFF | TGTGCCAGCAGCTTGACAGGGGAGGACACTGAAGCTTTCTTT
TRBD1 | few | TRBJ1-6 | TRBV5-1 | CASGPGQDHSPLHF | TGCGCCAGCGGACCGGGACAGGACCATTCACCCCTCCACTTT
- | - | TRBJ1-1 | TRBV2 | CASSLDRNTEAFF | TGTGCCAGCAGTCTCGACAGGAACACTGAAGCTTTCTTT